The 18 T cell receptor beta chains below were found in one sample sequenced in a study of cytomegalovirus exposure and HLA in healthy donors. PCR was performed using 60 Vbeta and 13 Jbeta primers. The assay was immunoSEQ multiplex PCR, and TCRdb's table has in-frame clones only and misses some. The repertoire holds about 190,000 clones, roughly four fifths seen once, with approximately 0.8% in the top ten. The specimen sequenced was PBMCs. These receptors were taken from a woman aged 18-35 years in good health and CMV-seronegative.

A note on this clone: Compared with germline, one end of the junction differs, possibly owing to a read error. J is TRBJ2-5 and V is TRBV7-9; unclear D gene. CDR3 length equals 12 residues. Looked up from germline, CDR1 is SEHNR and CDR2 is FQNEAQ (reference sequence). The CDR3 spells CSSTPGQETQYF. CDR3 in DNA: TGTTCCAGCACCCCGGGCCAAGAGACCCAGTACTTC.

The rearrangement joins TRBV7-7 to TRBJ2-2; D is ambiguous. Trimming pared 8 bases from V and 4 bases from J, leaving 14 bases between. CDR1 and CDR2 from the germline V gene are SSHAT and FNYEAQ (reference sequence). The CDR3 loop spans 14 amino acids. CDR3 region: CASGIDLTTGELFF. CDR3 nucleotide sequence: TGTGCCAGCGGTATCGATCTAACCACCGGGGAGCTGTTTTTT. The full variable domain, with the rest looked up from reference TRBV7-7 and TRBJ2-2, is GAGVSQSPRYKVTKRGQDVTLRCDPISSHATLYWYQQALGQGPEFLTYFNYEAQPDKSGLPSDRFSAERPEGSISTLTIQRTEQRDSAMYRCASGIDLTTGELFFGEGSRLTVL.

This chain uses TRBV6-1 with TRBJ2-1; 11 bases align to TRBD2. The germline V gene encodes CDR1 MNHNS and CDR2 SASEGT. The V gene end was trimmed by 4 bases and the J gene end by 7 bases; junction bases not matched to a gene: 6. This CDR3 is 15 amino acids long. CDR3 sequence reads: CASSAPGLAGNEQFF. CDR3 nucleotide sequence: TGTGCCAGCAGTGCCCCTGGACTAGCGGGTAATGAGCAGTTCTTC.

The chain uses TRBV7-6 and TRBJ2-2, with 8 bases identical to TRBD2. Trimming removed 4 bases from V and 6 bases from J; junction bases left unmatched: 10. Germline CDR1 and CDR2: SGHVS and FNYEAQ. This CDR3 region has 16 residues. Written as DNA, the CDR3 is TGTGCCAGCAGCTCGGCCGGGACTAGTATATCCGGGGAGCTGTTTTTT. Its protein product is CASSSAGTSISGELFF.

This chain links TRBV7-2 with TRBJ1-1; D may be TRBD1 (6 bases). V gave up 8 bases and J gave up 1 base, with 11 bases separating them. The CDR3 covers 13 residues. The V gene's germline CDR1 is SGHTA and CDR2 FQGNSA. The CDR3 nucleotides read TGTGCCAGCGGGGTAGGGGGGAACACTGAAGCTTTCTTT. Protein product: CASGVGGNTEAFF.

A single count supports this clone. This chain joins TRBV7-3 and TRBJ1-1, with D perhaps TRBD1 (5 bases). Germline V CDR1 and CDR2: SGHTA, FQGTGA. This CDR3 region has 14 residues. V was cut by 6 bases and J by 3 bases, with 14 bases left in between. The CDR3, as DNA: TGTGCCAGCAGGAGAGACAGATCCTACACTGAAGCTTTCTTT. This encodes CASRRDRSYTEAFF.

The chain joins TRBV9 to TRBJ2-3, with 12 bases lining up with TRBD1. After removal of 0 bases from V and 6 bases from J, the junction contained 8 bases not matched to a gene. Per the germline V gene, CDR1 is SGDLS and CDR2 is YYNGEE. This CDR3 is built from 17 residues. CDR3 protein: CASSVGSGTGGRDTQYF. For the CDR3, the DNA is TGTGCCAGCAGCGTAGGGTCCGGGACAGGGGGCAGGGATACGCAGTATTTT.

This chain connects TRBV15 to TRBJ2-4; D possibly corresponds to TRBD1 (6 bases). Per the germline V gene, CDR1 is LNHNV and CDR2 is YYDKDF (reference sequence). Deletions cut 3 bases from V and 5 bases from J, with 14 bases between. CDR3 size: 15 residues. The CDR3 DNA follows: TGTGCCACCAGCAGCGAACAGGGAATGCAAAACATTCAGTACTTC. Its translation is CATSSEQGMQNIQYF.

This CDR3 is CASSGVYGYTF. CDR3 bases: TGTGCCAGCAGTGGTGTATATGGCTACACCTTC. The chain has TRBV2 and TRBJ1-2; D call uncertain. In germline, CDR1 is SNHLY, CDR2 FYNNEI. V was clipped by 4 bases and J by 5 bases, with 5 bases between them. The CDR3 contains 11 residues.

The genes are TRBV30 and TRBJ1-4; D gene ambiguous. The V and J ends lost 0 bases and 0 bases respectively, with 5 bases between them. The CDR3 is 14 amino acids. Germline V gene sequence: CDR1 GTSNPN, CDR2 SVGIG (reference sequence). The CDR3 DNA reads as TGTGCCTGGAGTGTAACTACAACTAATGAAAAACTGTTTTTT. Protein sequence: CAWSVTTTNEKLFF. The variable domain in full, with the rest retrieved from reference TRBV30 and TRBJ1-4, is SQTIHQWPATLVQPVGSPLSLECTVEGTSNPNLYWYRQAAGRGLQLLFYSVGIGQISSEVPQNLSASRPQDRQFILSSKKLLLSDSGFYLCAWSVTTTNEKLFFGSGTQLSVL.

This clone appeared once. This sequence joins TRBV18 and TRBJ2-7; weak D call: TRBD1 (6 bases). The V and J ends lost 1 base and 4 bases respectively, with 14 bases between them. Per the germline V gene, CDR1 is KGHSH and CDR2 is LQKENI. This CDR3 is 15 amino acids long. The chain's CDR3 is CASSPLPGTSYEQYF. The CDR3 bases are TGTGCCAGCTCACCACTTCCCGGGACATCATACGAGCAGTACTTC.

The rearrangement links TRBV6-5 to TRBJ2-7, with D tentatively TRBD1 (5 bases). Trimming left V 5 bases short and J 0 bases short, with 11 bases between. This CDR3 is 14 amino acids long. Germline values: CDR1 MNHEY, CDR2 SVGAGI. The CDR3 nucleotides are TGTGCCAGCAGTCCAGGGTTTAGCTCCTACGAGCAGTACTTC. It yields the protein CASSPGFSSYEQYF.

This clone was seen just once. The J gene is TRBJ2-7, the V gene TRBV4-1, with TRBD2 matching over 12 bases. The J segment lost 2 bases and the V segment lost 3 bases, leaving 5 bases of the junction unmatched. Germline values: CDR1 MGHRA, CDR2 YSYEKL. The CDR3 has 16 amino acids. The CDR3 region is CASSHDRLAGAYEQYF. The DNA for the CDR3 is TGCGCCAGCAGCCATGACAGACTAGCGGGGGCCTACGAGCAGTACTTC.

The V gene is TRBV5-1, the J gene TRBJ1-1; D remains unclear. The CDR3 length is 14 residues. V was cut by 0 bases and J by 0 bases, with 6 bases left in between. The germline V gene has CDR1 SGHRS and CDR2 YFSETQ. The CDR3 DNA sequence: TGCGCCAGCAGCTTGGGTTCAATGAACACTGAAGCTTTCTTT. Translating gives CASSLGSMNTEAFF.

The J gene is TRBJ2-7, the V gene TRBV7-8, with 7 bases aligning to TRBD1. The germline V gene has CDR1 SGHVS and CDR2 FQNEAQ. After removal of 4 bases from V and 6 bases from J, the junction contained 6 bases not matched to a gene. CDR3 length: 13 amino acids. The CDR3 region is CASSWGTASEQYF. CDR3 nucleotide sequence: TGTGCCAGCAGCTGGGGGACAGCGAGCGAGCAGTACTTC.

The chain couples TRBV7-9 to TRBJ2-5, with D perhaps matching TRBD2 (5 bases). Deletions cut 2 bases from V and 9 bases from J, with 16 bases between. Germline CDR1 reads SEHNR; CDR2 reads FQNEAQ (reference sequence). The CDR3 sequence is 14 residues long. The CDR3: CASSLMSGAGAQYF. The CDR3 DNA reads TGTGCCAGCAGCTTAATGTCAGGCGCCGGGGCCCAGTACTTC.

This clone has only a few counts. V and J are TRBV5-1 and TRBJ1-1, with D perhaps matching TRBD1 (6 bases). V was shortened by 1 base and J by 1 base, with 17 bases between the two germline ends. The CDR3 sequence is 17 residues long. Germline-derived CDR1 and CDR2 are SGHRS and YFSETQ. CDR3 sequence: CASSLWGHLGRNTEAFF. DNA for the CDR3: TGCGCCAGCAGCTTGTGGGGACACCTAGGGAGGAACACTGAAGCTTTCTTT.

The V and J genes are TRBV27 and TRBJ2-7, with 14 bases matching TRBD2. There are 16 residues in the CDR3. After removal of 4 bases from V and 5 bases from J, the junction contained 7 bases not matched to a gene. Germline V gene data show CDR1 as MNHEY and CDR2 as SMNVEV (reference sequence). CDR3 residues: CASSSGTSGRRHEQYF. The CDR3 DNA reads TGTGCCAGCAGTTCCGGGACTAGCGGGAGACGCCACGAGCAGTACTTC.